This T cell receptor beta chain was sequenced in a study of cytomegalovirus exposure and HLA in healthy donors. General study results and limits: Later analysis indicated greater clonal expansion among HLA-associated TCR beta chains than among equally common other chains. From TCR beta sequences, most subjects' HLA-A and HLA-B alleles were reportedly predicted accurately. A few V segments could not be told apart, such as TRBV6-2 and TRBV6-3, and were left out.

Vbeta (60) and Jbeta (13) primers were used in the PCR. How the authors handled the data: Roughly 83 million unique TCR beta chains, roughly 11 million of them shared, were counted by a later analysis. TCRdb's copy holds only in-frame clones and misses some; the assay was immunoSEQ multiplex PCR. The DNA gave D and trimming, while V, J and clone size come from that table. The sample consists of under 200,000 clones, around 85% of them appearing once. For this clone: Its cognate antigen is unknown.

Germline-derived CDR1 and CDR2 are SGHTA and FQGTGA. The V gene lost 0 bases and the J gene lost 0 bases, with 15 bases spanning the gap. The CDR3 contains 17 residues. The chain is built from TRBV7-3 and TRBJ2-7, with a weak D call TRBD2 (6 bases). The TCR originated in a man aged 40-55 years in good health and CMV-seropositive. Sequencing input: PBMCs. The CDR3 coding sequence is TGTGCCAGCAGCTTAACGCCAACGGGACTTGGCTCCTACGAGCAGTACTTC. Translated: CASSLTPTGLGSYEQYF.